This entry lists 32 T cell receptor beta chains sequenced from one sample in a study of CD4 T cells in relation to SARS-CoV-2 and coronaviruses. Some clones are missing from TCRdb's copy, which holds only in-frame ones; the method was immunoSEQ multiplex PCR. The sample has fewer than 20,000 clones; 74% are singletons. Their recognized antigens are unknown. Unexposed donor CD4+ T cells date from about 2011-2018, before the COVID-19 pandemic. Isolation of CD4+ T cells took place after roughly nine days in culture. The specimen sequenced was CD4+ T cells from PBMCs, cultured in vitro. The receptors derive from a human donor in good health.

The CDR3 is CASSFFMETQYF. The CDR3, as DNA: TGTGCCAGCAGCTTTTTCATGGAGACCCAGTACTTC. This chain connects TRBV11-2 to TRBJ2-5, with D uncertain. CDR3 length equals 12 residues. Germline CDR1 SGHAT, CDR2 FQNNGV. V was pared by 3 bases and J by 5 bases, with 7 bases between.

The V gene is TRBV10-3, the J gene TRBJ2-5; TRBD2 is a possible D gene (6 bases). Germline assignment: CDR1 ENHRY and CDR2 SYGVKD. CDR3 length equals 14 residues. The V and J ends lost 2 bases and 5 bases respectively, with 12 bases between them. Written as DNA, the CDR3 is TGTGCCATCAGTGAGATGGAGGGCAGGGAGACCCAGTACTTC. Protein product: CAISEMEGRETQYF.

V and J are TRBV7-3 and TRBJ2-2; D call uncertain. Germline assignment: CDR1 SGHTA and CDR2 FQGTGA. Deletions cut 4 bases from V and 6 bases from J, with 9 bases between. The CDR3 runs to 13 residues. The CDR3 nucleotides are TGTGCCAGCAGCTCCCTGATGGCCGGGGAGCTGTTTTTT. Amino acid sequence: CASSSLMAGELFF.

V and J are TRBV7-8 and TRBJ2-7; no firm D call. The CDR3 covers 14 residues. Germline assignment: CDR1 SGHVS and CDR2 FQNEAQ. Trimming pared 1 base from V and 5 bases from J, leaving 12 bases between. This CDR3 is CASSLVGRANEQYF. Here the CDR3 DNA reads TGTGCCAGCAGCTTAGTGGGCCGCGCGAACGAGCAGTACTTC. The entire variable domain, with the rest obtained from reference TRBV7-8 and TRBJ2-7, is as follows: GAGVSQSPRYKVAKRGQDVALRCDPISGHVSLFWYQQALGQGPEFLTYFQNEAQLDKSGLPSDRFFAERPEGSVSTLKIQRTQQEDSAVYLCASSLVGRANEQYFGPGTRLTVT.

This chain's CDR3 is CASSTEGPRDTQYF. The CDR3 nucleotides are TGTGCCAGTAGTACTGAGGGCCCCCGAGATACGCAGTATTTT. The chain couples TRBV19 to TRBJ2-3; possible D gene TRBD2, 5 bases. Trimming cost V 4 bases and J 5 bases, with 13 bases left between them. Germline V CDR1 and CDR2: LNHDA, SQIVND (reference sequence). CDR3 length: 14 amino acids.

The chain joins TRBV18 to TRBJ2-5, with D possibly TRBD2 on 6 matching bases. The CDR3 has 13 amino acids. The V gene lost 6 bases and the J gene lost 5 bases, with 13 bases spanning the gap. Germline CDR1 reads KGHSH; CDR2 reads LQKENI. Here the CDR3 reads CASSRLVFETQYF. As DNA, the CDR3 is TGTGCCAGCTCGCGACTAGTGTTTGAGACCCAGTACTTC.

This chain joins TRBV28 and TRBJ2-7, with D uncertain. The CDR3 runs to 13 residues. The V end lost 3 bases, the J end lost 1 base, and 7 bases lay between the germline ends. The germline V gene has CDR1 MDHEN and CDR2 SYDVKM. CDR3 DNA: TGTGCCAGCAGTTTGTGGAAATCCTACGAGCAGTACTTC. This gives the protein CASSLWKSYEQYF.

CDR3 sequence (DNA): TGTGCCAGCAGCCAAGTAAATACCGGGGAGCTGTTTTTT. Its translation is CASSQVNTGELFF. The rearrangement uses TRBV14 and TRBJ2-2, with D unresolved. CDR1 is SGHDN and CDR2 is FVKESK in the germline V gene. There are 13 residues in the CDR3. V was cut by 1 base and J by 5 bases, with 5 bases left in between.

The V gene is TRBV7-9, the J gene TRBJ2-1, with 8 bases identical to TRBD2. Trimming at V came to 4 bases and at J to 7 bases, leaving 12 bases not matched to a gene. The germline gives CDR1 SEHNR, CDR2 FQNEAQ (reference sequence). CDR3 size: 16 residues. The CDR3 loop reads CASSSHQGLGENEQFF. In nucleotides, the CDR3 is TGTGCCAGCAGCTCCCACCAGGGACTAGGGGAGAATGAGCAGTTCTTC.

J is TRBJ2-4 and V is TRBV3-1 (or the pseudogene TRBV3-2); D is possibly TRBD1 (5 bases). Trimming removed 5 bases at V and 0 bases at J, with 14 bases between. Germline CDR1 reads LGHDT; CDR2 reads YNNKEL (reference sequence). The CDR3 spans 16 residues. CDR3 sequence (DNA): TGTGCCAGCAGCATAGACAGCTATCTAGCCAAAAACATTCAGTACTTC. This sequence encodes CASSIDSYLAKNIQYF.

This sequence joins TRBV5-1 and TRBJ2-3, with TRBD2 matching 7 bases. CDR3 size: 16 residues. Germline V lookup: CDR1 SGHRS, CDR2 YFSETQ. Trimming removed 0 bases from V and 0 bases from J; junction bases left unmatched: 4. The CDR3 region has the DNA TGCGCCAGCAGCTTGGCCGGCGGGAGAAGCACAGATACGCAGTATTTT. Translation: CASSLAGGRSTDTQYF.

The V and J genes are TRBV12-3 or TRBV12-4 and TRBJ2-5, with D unclear. The V and J ends lost 3 bases and 4 bases respectively, with 6 bases between them. This CDR3 contains 12 residues. The DNA of the CDR3 is TGTGCCAGCAGTTTTGAAGGAGAGACCCAGTACTTC. Translated: CASSFEGETQYF.

This clone was detected a few times. The chain is built from TRBV7-3 and TRBJ1-1; possibly TRBD1 for D (6 bases). This CDR3 region has 13 residues. V dropped 4 bases and J dropped 5 bases, with 11 bases sitting between them. CDR1 and CDR2 (germline): SGHTA, FQGTGA. CDR3 DNA sequence: TGTGCCAGCAGCTCTGGACAGTTAACTGAAGCTTTCTTT. This encodes CASSSGQLTEAFF.

V usage is TRBV27 and J usage is TRBJ2-7, with TRBD2 matching 11 bases. Trimming removed 8 bases from V and 5 bases from J; junction bases left unmatched: 8. This CDR3 has 14 amino acids. Looked up from germline, CDR1 is MNHEY and CDR2 is SMNVEV (reference sequence). CDR3 sequence: CASGNSGRADEQYF. Here the CDR3 DNA reads TGTGCCAGCGGAAATAGCGGGAGGGCCGACGAGCAGTACTTC.

This chain joins TRBV18 and TRBJ2-7; TRBD2 matches 7 bases. This CDR3 spans 13 amino acids. V shed 5 bases and J 3 bases; nucleotides not matched to a gene: 4. In germline, CDR1 is KGHSH, CDR2 LQKENI. The CDR3: CASSAPGGYEQYF. CDR3 coding DNA: TGTGCCAGCTCAGCTCCGGGAGGCTACGAGCAGTACTTC.

The CDR3 DNA is TGCGCCAGCAGCTTGGGACAAGAGACCCAGTACTTC. Protein: CASSLGQETQYF. The chain joins TRBV5-1 to TRBJ2-5; D call uncertain. Trimming shortened V by 0 bases and J by 2 bases, and 2 bases separated the two germline ends. Germline CDR1 reads SGHRS; CDR2 reads YFSETQ. The CDR3 totals 12 residues.

The V gene is TRBV11-2, the J gene TRBJ1-3, with D unclear. CDR3 length: 16 amino acids. In germline, CDR1 is SGHAT, CDR2 FQNNGV. Trimming removed 1 base at V and 1 base at J, with 11 bases between. This CDR3 reads CASSLGHHGSGNTIYF. DNA for the CDR3: TGTGCCAGCAGCTTAGGTCATCACGGATCTGGAAACACCATATATTTT.

The chain links TRBV15 to TRBJ2-1; a possible D gene is TRBD2 (5 bases). The ends were cut back, 0 bases at V and 0 bases at J, with 24 bases in the middle. Germline V gives CDR1 LNHNV, CDR2 YYDKDF (reference sequence). This CDR3 contains 21 residues. This chain's CDR3 is CATSRDRPKSGGQTSYNEQFF. The CDR3 DNA follows: TGTGCCACCAGCAGAGATCGGCCGAAAAGCGGTGGGCAAACCTCCTACAATGAGCAGTTCTTC.

This clone was seen a single time. V usage is TRBV5-4 and J usage is TRBJ2-7, with D maybe TRBD2 (5 bases). Germline values: CDR1 SGHNT, CDR2 YYREEE (reference sequence). CDR3 length: 15 amino acids. V was pared by 0 bases and J by 3 bases, with 13 bases between. CDR3 residues: CASSLGAGLIYEQYF. CDR3 nucleotides: TGTGCCAGCAGCTTGGGGGCAGGACTGATCTACGAGCAGTACTTC.

This clone is large by share. The V call is TRBV4-2, the J call TRBJ1-5, with D possibly TRBD1 on 5 matching bases. This CDR3 is built from 16 residues. CDR1 LGHNA and CDR2 YNFKEQ come from the germline V gene. V gave up 1 base and J gave up 5 bases, with 15 bases separating them. This chain's CDR3 is CASSQAWGDVHQPQHF. The CDR3 coding sequence is TGTGCCAGCAGCCAAGCTTGGGGGGATGTTCATCAGCCCCAGCATTTT.

J is TRBJ1-2 and V is TRBV29-1; D is perhaps TRBD1 (6 bases). This CDR3 region has 14 residues. The germline V gene encodes CDR1 SQVTM and CDR2 ANQGSEA. V was shortened by 5 bases and J by 4 bases, with 17 bases between the two germline ends. The CDR3 here is CSVKLYRESYGYTF. DNA for the CDR3: TGCAGCGTTAAACTTTACAGGGAAAGCTATGGCTACACCTTC.

Concerning this clone itself: Given the absence of the conserved phenylalanine or tryptophan at the CDR3 end, a read error is likely. It is unclear where the CDR3 begins or ends on the DNA, so no DNA is shown, and the CDR3 is as TCRdb lists it. The chain combines TRBV28 with TRBJ2-7; no DNA check was done on the table's D call, TRBD1. The CDR3 sequence runs 12 residues, both termini included. Germline values: CDR1 MDHEN, CDR2 SYDVKM. CDR3 residues: CASSTPAGQGTY.

The chain carries TRBV5-5 and TRBJ2-5; no clear D. The germline V and J ends were trimmed by 4 bases and 2 bases, with 12 bases remaining between them. Germline loops: CDR1 SGHKS, CDR2 YYEKEE (reference sequence). The CDR3 has 14 residues. CDR3 nucleotide sequence: TGTGCCAGCAGCCCGGGCCTGGGGCAAGAGACCCAGTACTTC. This codes for CASSPGLGQETQYF.

This clone was counted only a few times. A junction boundary mismatches the germline segment, possibly from a read error. This chain uses TRBV18 with TRBJ1-3; D remains ambiguous. Germline-derived CDR1 and CDR2 are KGHSH and LQKENI. The CDR3 runs to 15 residues. The CDR3 region is CASSPPGRAGNTIYF. Here the CDR3 DNA reads TGTGCCAGCTCACCACCGGGAAGGGCTGGGAACACCATATATTTT.

This CDR3 is CASSFVTEGDTQYF. The CDR3 DNA reads TGTGCCAGCAGTTTCGTAACGGAGGGAGATACGCAGTATTTT. The V and J genes are TRBV28 and TRBJ2-3; D might be TRBD2 (6 bases). CDR3 size: 14 residues. Germline values: CDR1 MDHEN, CDR2 SYDVKM. The V end was cut by 3 bases, the J end by 5 bases, with 12 bases between.

V is TRBV6-5 and J is TRBJ1-2; D is uncertain. Trimming took off 6 bases at V and 2 bases at J, with 10 bases between the two ends. Germline loops: CDR1 MNHEY, CDR2 SVGAGI. CDR3 length: 13 amino acids. In nucleotides, the CDR3 is TGTGCCAGCAGGGCGGAGCAGAACTATGGCTACACCTTC. Translating gives CASRAEQNYGYTF.

There are a few counts of this clone. CDR3 protein: CASSDSPLGGYTF. Written as DNA, the CDR3 is TGTGCCAGCTCGGACAGCCCCCTCGGGGGCTACACCTTC. The chain couples TRBV6-5 to TRBJ1-2; D perhaps matches TRBD1 (6 bases). Trimming cost V 8 bases and J 8 bases, with 18 bases left between them. Germline CDR1 MNHEY, CDR2 SVGAGI. The CDR3 is 13 residues long.

The chain links TRBV19 to TRBJ1-1; 10 nucleotides line up with TRBD1. Germline V gene sequence: CDR1 LNHDA, CDR2 SQIVND (reference sequence). The CDR3 spans 15 residues. The V segment lost 5 bases and the J segment 3 bases; nucleotides outside the gene matches: 6. The chain's CDR3 is CASSPRQGAYTEAFF. In DNA form, the CDR3 reads TGTGCCAGTAGTCCGCGACAGGGGGCCTACACTGAAGCTTTCTTT.

The V gene is TRBV24-1, the J gene TRBJ1-1; D ambiguous. The CDR3 contains 13 residues. V was clipped by 3 bases and J by 0 bases, with 4 bases between them. Germline V gene data show CDR1 as KGHDR and CDR2 as SFDVKD. Here the CDR3 reads CATSDPMNTEAFF. The CDR3 DNA reads as TGTGCCACCAGTGATCCGATGAACACTGAAGCTTTCTTT.

This chain connects TRBV24-1 to TRBJ2-2, with 9 bases that match TRBD1. The CDR3 sequence is 15 residues long. Germline V lookup: CDR1 KGHDR, CDR2 SFDVKD. V was clipped by 7 bases and J by 6 bases; unmatched bases: 8. The CDR3 coding sequence is TGTGCCACCAGAAGCCGGGACAGGGAGTCCGGGGAGCTGTTTTTT. Translated, it gives CATRSRDRESGELFF.

The rearrangement links TRBV6-5 to TRBJ1-6, with TRBD1 identical over 10 bases. This CDR3 spans 13 amino acids. Trimming took 10 bases from V and 9 from J; bases not matched to a gene: 6. Germline V lookup: CDR1 MNHEY, CDR2 SVGAGI. CDR3 amino acids: CAIGGQGGSPLHF. The DNA for the CDR3 is TGTGCCATCGGTGGACAGGGGGGTTCACCCCTCCACTTT.

The V gene is TRBV25-1, the J gene TRBJ1-5, with D possibly TRBD1 on 5 matching bases. The CDR3 covers 15 residues. Trimming stripped 4 bases from V and 0 bases from J, with 10 bases between. From germline, CDR1 is MGHDK and CDR2 SYGVNS. The CDR3 sequence: CASSAGTSSNQPQHF. CDR3 sequence (DNA): TGTGCCAGCAGTGCCGGGACCTCTAGCAATCAGCCCCAGCATTTT.